This TCR beta chain was identified in a study of CD8 T cells in ankylosing spondylitis. Broader study findings: Reportedly, disease-linked clones are significantly enriched in ankylosing spondylitis patients' matched synovial fluid. Blood from ankylosing spondylitis patients appeared to carry a characteristic roughly eight-variant TCR beta motif.

This clonotype was recorded a few times. Its antigen is still unknown. Libraries for TCR beta were made by quantitative 5'-RACE with molecular barcodes. Each CDR3 protein gets one entry after TCRdb re-called the 5' RACE reads with MiXCR. Found here are around 120,000 distinct CDR3 sequences, about 25% of them singletons; the top ten hold 12%. The CDR3 is 15 amino acids. Germline CDR1 SGHTA, CDR2 FQGNSA. The V segment lost 7 bases and the J segment 5 bases; nucleotides outside the gene matches: 10. This TCR was sampled from a male donor with ankylosing spondylitis. The V and J genes are TRBV7-2 and TRBJ2-5, with 10 bases aligning to TRBD2. Sequenced material: synovial fluid, either unsorted or a sorted T cell fraction (not recorded which). The CDR3 region has the DNA TGTGCCAGCAAACTAGCGGGAATCCTCCTGGAGACCCAGTACTTC. Its translation is CASKLAGILLETQYF.